Below, one T cell receptor (beta chain) is given with its context. These data belong to a study of response to subunit inactivated influenza vaccine. MiXCR was run by TCRdb on the RT-PCR reads, yielding one entry per CDR3 protein. The sample includes almost 600,000 distinct CDR3 sequences, approximately 15% of them seen just once. Germline assignment: CDR1 SGHTA and CDR2 FQGTGA. The ends were cut back, 5 bases at V and 2 bases at J, with 9 bases in the middle. CDR3 length: 13 amino acids. The chain is built from TRBV7-3 and TRBJ2-5; D gene uncertain. The TCR originated in a man aged 50 to 60 who received an inactivated influenza vaccine. Specimen: PBMCs from blood, collected 12 days after vaccination. The DNA of the CDR3 is TGTGCCAGCAGCCGACCCGAACAAGAGACCCAGTACTTC. As protein: CASSRPEQETQYF.